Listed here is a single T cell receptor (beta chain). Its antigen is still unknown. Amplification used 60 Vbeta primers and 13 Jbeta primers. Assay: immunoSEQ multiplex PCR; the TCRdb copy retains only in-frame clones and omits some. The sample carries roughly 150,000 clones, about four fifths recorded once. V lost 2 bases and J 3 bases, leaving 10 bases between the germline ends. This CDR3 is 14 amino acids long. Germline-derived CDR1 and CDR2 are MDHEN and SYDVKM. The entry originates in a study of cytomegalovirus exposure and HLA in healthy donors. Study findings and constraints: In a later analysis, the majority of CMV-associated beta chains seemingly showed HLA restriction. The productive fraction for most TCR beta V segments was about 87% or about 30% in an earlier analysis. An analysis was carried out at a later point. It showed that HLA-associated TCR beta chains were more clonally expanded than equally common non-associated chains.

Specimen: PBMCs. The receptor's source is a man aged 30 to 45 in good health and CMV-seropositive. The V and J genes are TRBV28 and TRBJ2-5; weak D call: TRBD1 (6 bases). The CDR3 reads CASSLMNREETQYF. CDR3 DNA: TGTGCCAGCAGTTTAATGAACAGGGAAGAGACCCAGTACTTC. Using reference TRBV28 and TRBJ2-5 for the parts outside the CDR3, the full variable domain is DVKVTQSSRYLVKRTGEKVFLECVQDMDHENMFWYRQDPGLGLRLIYFSYDVKMKEKGDIPEGYSVSREKKERFSLILESASTNQTSMYLCASSLMNREETQYFGPGTRLLVL.